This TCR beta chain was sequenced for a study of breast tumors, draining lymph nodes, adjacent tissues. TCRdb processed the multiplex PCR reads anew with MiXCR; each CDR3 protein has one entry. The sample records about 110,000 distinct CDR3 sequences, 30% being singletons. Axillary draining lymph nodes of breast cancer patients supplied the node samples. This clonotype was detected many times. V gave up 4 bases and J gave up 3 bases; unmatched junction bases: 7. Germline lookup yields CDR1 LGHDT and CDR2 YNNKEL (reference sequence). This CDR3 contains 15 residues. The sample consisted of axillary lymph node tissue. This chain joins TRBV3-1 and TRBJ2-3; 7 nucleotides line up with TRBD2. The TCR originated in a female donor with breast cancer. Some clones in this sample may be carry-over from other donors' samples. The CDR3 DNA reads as TGTGCCAGCAGCCGCCGGGACTACGAAACAGATACGCAGTATTTT. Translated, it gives CASSRRDYETDTQYF.